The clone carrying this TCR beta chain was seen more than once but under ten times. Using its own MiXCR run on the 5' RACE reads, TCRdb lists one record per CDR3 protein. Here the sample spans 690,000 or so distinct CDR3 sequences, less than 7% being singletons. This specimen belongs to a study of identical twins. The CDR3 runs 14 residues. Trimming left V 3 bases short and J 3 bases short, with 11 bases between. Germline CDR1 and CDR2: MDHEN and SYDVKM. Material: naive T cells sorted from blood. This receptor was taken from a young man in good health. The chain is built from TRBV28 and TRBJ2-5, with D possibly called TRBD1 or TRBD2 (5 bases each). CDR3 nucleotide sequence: TGTGCCAGCAGTTTTTGGGACGGCAAAGAGACCCAGTACTTC. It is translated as CASSFWDGKETQYF. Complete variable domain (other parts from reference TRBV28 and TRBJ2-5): DVKVTQSSRYLVKRTGEKVFLECVQDMDHENMFWYRQDPGLGLRLIYFSYDVKMKEKGDIPEGYSVSREKKERFSLILESASTNQTSMYLCASSFWDGKETQYFGPGTRLLVL.